This TCR beta chain was documented in a study of breast tumors, draining lymph nodes, adjacent tissues. Findings of the study overall: That most tumor T cells come from lymph nodes remained unproven. Compared with lymph nodes, tumors were less diverse; compared with nontumor tissue, more.

The germline gives CDR1 SGHNT, CDR2 YYREEE (reference sequence). V lost 4 bases to trimming and J lost 5 bases; unmatched junction nucleotides: 13. This CDR3 has 17 residues. Breast cancer patients provided tissue from their axillary draining lymph nodes. TCRdb independently ran MiXCR on the multiplex PCR reads; one entry per CDR3 protein. The data contain over 100,000 distinct CDR3 sequences, under 25% of them seen just once; the ten biggest clones take up roughly 2.5%. This clonotype was detected ten times or more. Its specificity is not known. This receptor was obtained from a female donor with breast cancer. Some clones in this sample may be carry-over from other donors' samples. The chain uses TRBV5-4 and TRBJ2-2; 8 bases line up with TRBD1. Sequenced sample: axillary lymph node tissue. This CDR3 reads CASSPRSTGVGTGELFF. Here the CDR3 DNA reads TGTGCCAGCAGCCCCCGCTCGACAGGGGTTGGGACCGGGGAGCTGTTTTTT.